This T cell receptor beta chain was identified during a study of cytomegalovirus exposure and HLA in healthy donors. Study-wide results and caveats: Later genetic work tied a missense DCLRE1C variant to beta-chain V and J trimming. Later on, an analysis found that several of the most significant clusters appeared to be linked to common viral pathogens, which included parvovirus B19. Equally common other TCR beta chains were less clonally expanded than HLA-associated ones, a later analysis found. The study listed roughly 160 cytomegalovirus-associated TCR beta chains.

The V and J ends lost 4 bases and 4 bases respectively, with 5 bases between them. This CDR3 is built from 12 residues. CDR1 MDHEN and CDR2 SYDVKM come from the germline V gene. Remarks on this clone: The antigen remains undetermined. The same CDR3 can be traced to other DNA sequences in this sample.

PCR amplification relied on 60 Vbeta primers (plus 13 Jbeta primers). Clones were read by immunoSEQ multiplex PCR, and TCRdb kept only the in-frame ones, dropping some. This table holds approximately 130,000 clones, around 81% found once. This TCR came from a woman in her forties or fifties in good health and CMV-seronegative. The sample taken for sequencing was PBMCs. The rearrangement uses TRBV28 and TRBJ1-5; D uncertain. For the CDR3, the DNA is TGTGCCAGCAGTTCGGTGAATCAGCCCCAGCATTTT. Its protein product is CASSSVNQPQHF.